Presented here are 9 T cell receptor beta chains from one specimen sequenced in a study of blood T cell repertoires in COVID-19. Measured with immunoSEQ multiplex PCR; TCRdb has only the in-frame clones, and not every one. The profile covers around 180,000 clones, with about 83% appearing a single time and approximately 18% taken by the ten largest. Sequencing input: peripheral blood. The receptors stem from a person aged 65 to 85 with COVID-19, enrolled during active disease.

CDR3 DNA: TGTGCCAGCAGTTACCCAGGGAACACTGAAGCTTTCTTT. Its translation: CASSYPGNTEAFF. The chain couples TRBV6-5 to TRBJ1-1; D call uncertain. This CDR3 comprises 13 residues. V was pared by 2 bases and J by 1 base, with 5 bases between. Germline CDR1 and CDR2: MNHEY and SVGAGI.

This clone appeared once. The chain has TRBV28 and TRBJ1-5; 8 bases line up with TRBD1. The CDR3 length is 14 residues. The germline V gene has CDR1 MDHEN and CDR2 SYDVKM. V lost 6 bases and J lost 0; bases outside the gene matches: 1. CDR3 sequence: CASSRGPSNQPQHF. In nucleotides, the CDR3 is TGTGCCAGCAGCAGGGGGCCTAGCAATCAGCCCCAGCATTTT.

The chain is built from TRBV6-5 and TRBJ1-1; TRBD1 might be the D (6 bases). CDR3 length: 15 residues. CDR1 and CDR2 from the germline V gene are MNHEY and SVGAGI. V lost 7 bases and J lost 3, with 18 bases in between. CDR3 DNA sequence: TGTGCCAGCAAACGAGACGTACAGGGCGACACTGAAGCTTTCTTT. It encodes CASKRDVQGDTEAFF.

The CDR3 DNA reads as TGTGCCAGCAGTGACCCGACAACTGGCTACACCTTC. Amino acid sequence: CASSDPTTGYTF. The V gene is TRBV6-2 or TRBV6-3, the J gene TRBJ1-2, with D uncertain. In germline, CDR1 is MNHEY, CDR2 SVGEGT. The CDR3 totals 12 residues. Trimming cost V 5 bases and J 7 bases, with 11 bases left between them.

The chain is built from TRBV12-3 or TRBV12-4 and TRBJ1-6; TRBD1 matches 7 bases. Unmatched junction bases numbered 7, after V lost 6 bases and J lost 11 bases. The CDR3 length is 13 residues. This CDR3 is CASSPGTEAPLHF. For the CDR3, the DNA is TGTGCCAGCAGCCCAGGGACAGAGGCACCCCTCCACTTT.

This clone has just a few counts. The chain combines TRBV7-3 with TRBJ1-2, with 7 bases aligning to TRBD1. The CDR3 length is 13 residues. J lost 7 bases, V lost 5 bases, and 7 bases had no gene match. Germline V CDR1 and CDR2: SGHTA, FQGTGA. The CDR3 DNA sequence: TGTGCCAGCAGCCCCCAAGGGGGCCTTGGCTACACCTTC. This codes for CASSPQGGLGYTF.

The gene calls are TRBV11-3 and TRBJ1-5, with a possible D match to TRBD1 (5 bases). The CDR3 extends over 12 amino acids. Germline V gives CDR1 SGHNT, CDR2 YENEEA. Trimming shortened V by 5 bases and J by 8 bases, and 10 bases separated the two germline ends. The CDR3 nucleotides are TGTGCCAGCAGCCATGGGGGGGAGCCCCAGCATTTT. It yields the protein CASSHGGEPQHF.

The rearrangement links TRBV5-1 to TRBJ2-7, with 7 bases matching TRBD1. The germline CDR1 and CDR2 sequences are SGHRS and YFSETQ. This CDR3 spans 15 amino acids. The J segment lost 5 bases and the V segment lost 0 bases, leaving 8 bases of the junction unmatched. The CDR3 region is CASSLAGDRVDEQYF. CDR3 DNA: TGCGCCAGCAGCTTGGCCGGGGACAGAGTCGACGAGCAGTACTTC.

This chain links TRBV30 with TRBJ1-2, with 7 nucleotides matching TRBD1. V lost 0 bases, J lost 4 bases, and 5 bases stayed unmatched. CDR1 GTSNPN and CDR2 SVGIG come from the germline V gene (reference sequence). The CDR3 spans 14 residues. Here the CDR3 DNA reads TGTGCCTGGAGTGTACGCGGGACAGTCTATGGCTACACCTTC. Translated, it gives CAWSVRGTVYGYTF.